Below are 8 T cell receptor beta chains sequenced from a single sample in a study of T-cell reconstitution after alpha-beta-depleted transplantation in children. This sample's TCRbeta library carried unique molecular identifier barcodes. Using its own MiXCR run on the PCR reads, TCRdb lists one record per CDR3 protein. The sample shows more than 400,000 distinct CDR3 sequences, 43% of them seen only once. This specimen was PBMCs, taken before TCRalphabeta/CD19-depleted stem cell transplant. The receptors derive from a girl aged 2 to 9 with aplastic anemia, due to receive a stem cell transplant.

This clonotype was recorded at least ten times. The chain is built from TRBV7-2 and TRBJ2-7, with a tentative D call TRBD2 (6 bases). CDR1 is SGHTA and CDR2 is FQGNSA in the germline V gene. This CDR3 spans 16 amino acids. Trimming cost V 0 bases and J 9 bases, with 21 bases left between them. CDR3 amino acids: CASSLARGREQVGQYF. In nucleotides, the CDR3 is TGTGCCAGCAGCTTAGCGCGGGGCAGGGAACAGGTGGGGCAGTACTTC.

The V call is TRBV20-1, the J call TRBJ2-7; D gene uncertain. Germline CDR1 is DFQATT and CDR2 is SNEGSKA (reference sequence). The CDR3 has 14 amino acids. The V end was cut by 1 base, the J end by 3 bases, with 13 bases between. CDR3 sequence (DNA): TGCAGTGCTAGAGGTGAGAACGACCGCTACGAGCAGTACTTC. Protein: CSARGENDRYEQYF.

In DNA, the CDR3 is TGTGCCAGCTCAAGGTCCCCGGGACGTAACACCGGGGAGCTGTTTTTT. It encodes CASSRSPGRNTGELFF. The chain links TRBV2 to TRBJ2-2; either TRBD1 or TRBD2 may fit D (5 bases each). Germline V CDR1 and CDR2: SNHLY, FYNNEI. V was shortened by 8 bases and J by 2 bases, with 18 bases between the two germline ends. The CDR3 length is 16 residues.

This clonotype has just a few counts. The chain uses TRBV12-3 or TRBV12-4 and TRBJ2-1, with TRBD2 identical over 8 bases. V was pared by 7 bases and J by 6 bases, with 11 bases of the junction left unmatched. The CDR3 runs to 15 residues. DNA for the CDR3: TGTGCCAGCACCAAAGGCACTAGCGGAGGCAATGAGCAGTTCTTC. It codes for CASTKGTSGGNEQFF.

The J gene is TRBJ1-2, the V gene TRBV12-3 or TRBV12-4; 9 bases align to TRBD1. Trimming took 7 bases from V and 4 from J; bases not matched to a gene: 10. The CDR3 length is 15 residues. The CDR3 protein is CASTSWDRATYGYTF. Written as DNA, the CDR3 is TGTGCCAGCACGTCCTGGGACAGGGCAACCTATGGCTACACCTTC.

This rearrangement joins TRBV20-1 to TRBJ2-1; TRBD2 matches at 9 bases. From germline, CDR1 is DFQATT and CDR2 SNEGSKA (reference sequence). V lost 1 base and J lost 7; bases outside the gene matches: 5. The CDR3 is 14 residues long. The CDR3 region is CSARVQAGGNEQFF. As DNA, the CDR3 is TGCAGTGCTAGAGTCCAAGCGGGAGGTAATGAGCAGTTCTTC.

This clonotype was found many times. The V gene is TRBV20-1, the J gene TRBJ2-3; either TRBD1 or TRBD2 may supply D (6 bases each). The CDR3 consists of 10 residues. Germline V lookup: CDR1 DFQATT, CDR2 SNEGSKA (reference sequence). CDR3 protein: CSGGQIGQYF. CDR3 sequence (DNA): TGCAGCGGGGGCCAGATTGGGCAGTATTTT.

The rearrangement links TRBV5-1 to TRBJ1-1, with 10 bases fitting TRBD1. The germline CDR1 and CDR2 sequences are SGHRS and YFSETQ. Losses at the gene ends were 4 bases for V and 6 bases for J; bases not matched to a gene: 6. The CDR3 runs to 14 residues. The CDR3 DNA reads TGCGCCAGCAGCCCCACCGGACAGGGGGCTGAAGCTTTCTTT. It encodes CASSPTGQGAEAFF.